These 14 T cell receptor beta chains were sequenced from one sample in a study of blood T cells in healthy people across ages. Using a J-beta primer mix together with a sample-barcoded 5' primer, a second PCR was run for roughly 7 to 11 cycles. TCRdb processed the 5' RACE reads anew with MiXCR; each CDR3 protein has one entry. This sample yields some 790,000 distinct CDR3 sequences, of which 25% to 35% are seen a single time; approximately 15% belongs to the top ten. Sequencing was performed on blood. The receptors shown here come from a woman older than 75 in good health.

The table lists this clonotype with many counts. V and J are TRBV7-2 and TRBJ1-2; 9 bases fit TRBD1. Germline V gene data show CDR1 as SGHTA and CDR2 as FQGNSA. J gave up 5 bases and V 2 bases, and 6 bases lay outside the gene matches. The CDR3 is made up of 15 amino acids. The CDR3 nucleotides read TGTGCCAGCAGCTTAAGGGACAGGGCGAGGTATGGCTACACCTTC. As protein: CASSLRDRARYGYTF. Variable domain in full (rest from reference TRBV7-2 and TRBJ1-2): GAGVSQSPSNKVTEKGKDVELRCDPISGHTALYWYRQSLGQGLEFLIYFQGNSAPDKSGLPSDRFSAERTGGSVSTLTIQRTQQEDSAVYLCASSLRDRARYGYTFGSGTRLTVV.

The chain is built from TRBV7-2 and TRBJ2-7; 11 positions match TRBD2. CDR1 and CDR2 (germline): SGHTA, FQGNSA. Germline trimming cut 5 bases from V and 3 bases from J; bases unmatched to any gene: 6. There are 15 residues in the CDR3. Here the CDR3 DNA reads TGTGCCAGCAGCACACTAGCGGGGGTACTCTACGAGCAGTACTTC. This encodes CASSTLAGVLYEQYF. Together with reference TRBV7-2 and TRBJ2-7, the CDR3 gives the full variable domain: GAGVSQSPSNKVTEKGKDVELRCDPISGHTALYWYRQSLGQGLEFLIYFQGNSAPDKSGLPSDRFSAERTGGSVSTLTIQRTQQEDSAVYLCASSTLAGVLYEQYFGPGTRLTVT.

The V call is TRBV2, the J call TRBJ2-1; 11 positions agree with TRBD1. Per the germline V gene, CDR1 is SNHLY and CDR2 is FYNNEI. Germline trimming cut 8 bases from V and 4 bases from J; bases unmatched to any gene: 7. The CDR3 totals 15 residues. The CDR3 DNA follows: TGTGCCAGCTGTAAGGACAGGGGGCAGTACAATGAGCAGTTCTTC. This codes for CASCKDRGQYNEQFF.

The V and J genes are TRBV10-3 and TRBJ2-1; 9 positions match TRBD2. Unmatched junction bases numbered 0, after V lost 5 bases and J lost 1 base. Germline CDR1 ENHRY, CDR2 SYGVKD. CDR3 length: 14 amino acids. CDR3 protein: CAISSGGSYNEQFF. The CDR3 nucleotides are TGTGCCATCAGTAGCGGGGGGTCCTACAATGAGCAGTTCTTC.

This clonotype was found once. A much larger clone lies a single base off, so this may be a read error. The chain combines TRBV6-5 with TRBJ1-2; D unclear. This CDR3 has 13 amino acids. Germline V gene data show CDR1 as MNHEY and CDR2 as SVGAGI. CDR3 residues: CASSAPTSGGHTF. The CDR3 DNA reads as TGTGCCAGCAGCGCGCCGACAAGTGGTGGCCACACCTTC.

A word on this clonotype: Since a much larger clone is just one base distant, this may be a read error. This chain connects TRBV20-1 to TRBJ2-5, with D uncertain. The CDR3 covers 13 residues. The V gene lost 0 bases and the J gene lost 4 bases, with 9 bases spanning the gap. Germline V gene lookup returns CDR1 DFQATT and CDR2 SNEGSKA (reference sequence). DNA for the CDR3: TGCAGTGCTAGAGACCAGCCGAGAGAGACCCAGTACTTC. This codes for CSARDQPRETQYF.

This clonotype showed up many times. V is TRBV7-2 and J is TRBJ2-7; TRBD2 aligns across 8 bases. Unmatched junction bases numbered 6, after V lost 5 bases and J lost 3 bases. This CDR3 has 14 residues. Germline V gives CDR1 SGHTA, CDR2 FQGNSA. The CDR3 reads CASSRGGSDYEQYF. CDR3 coding DNA: TGTGCCAGCAGCCGGGGGGGAAGCGACTACGAGCAGTACTTC.

Turning to this clonotype: One end of the junction is discordant with germline, which a read error may explain. This chain links TRBV4-3 with TRBJ1-1; TRBD1 is a possible D gene (6 bases). In germline, CDR1 is LGHNA, CDR2 YSLEER. The CDR3 loop spans 16 amino acids. CDR3 loop: CASSQDFQGWDTEVFF. In DNA form, the CDR3 reads TGCGCCAGCAGCCAAGATTTCCAAGGGTGGGACACTGAAGTTTTCTTT.

The chain joins TRBV7-9 to TRBJ1-1; a weak D match, TRBD1 (5 bases). The germline V and J ends were trimmed by 3 bases and 3 bases, with 14 bases remaining between them. Germline-derived CDR1 and CDR2 are SEHNR and FQNEAQ (reference sequence). This CDR3 is built from 15 residues. The CDR3 spells CASSFDGALDTEAFF. CDR3 DNA sequence: TGTGCCAGCAGCTTCGACGGGGCTTTGGACACTGAAGCTTTCTTT.

In its sample, this clonotype was seen once. This may be a read error, as it is one base from a much larger clone. This rearrangement joins TRBV15 to TRBJ2-3; D might be TRBD1 or TRBD2, each matching 6 bases. Per the germline V gene, CDR1 is LNHNV and CDR2 is YYDKDF (reference sequence). This CDR3 has 13 residues. CDR3 nucleotide sequence: TGTGCCACCAGCAGAGGGGGGGCAGATGCGCAGTATTTT. This sequence encodes CATSRGGADAQYF.

Points on this clonotype: The junction differs from germline at one of its ends, possibly a read error. The chain recombines TRBV20-1 with TRBJ1-2; D gene ambiguous. Germline CDR1 is DFQATT and CDR2 is SNEGSKA (reference sequence). The length of the CDR3 is 11 residues. CDR3 sequence reads: CRATGPYGYTF. CDR3 bases: TGCAGGGCTACGGGTCCCTATGGCTACACCTTC.

This clonotype came up many times. This chain uses TRBV20-1 with TRBJ2-5; D call uncertain. Per the germline V gene, CDR1 is DFQATT and CDR2 is SNEGSKA (reference sequence). Trimming took 4 bases from V and 3 from J, leaving 12 bases between them. The CDR3 spans 13 residues. The CDR3: CSATYDGEETQYF. CDR3 nucleotides: TGCAGTGCTACTTACGACGGAGAAGAGACCCAGTACTTC.

V gene TRBV14 combines with J gene TRBJ1-6; D remains ambiguous. CDR1 and CDR2 from the germline V gene are SGHDN and FVKESK. The CDR3 spans 18 residues. V gave up 4 bases and J gave up 1 base, with 17 bases separating them. The CDR3 sequence: CASSRGLEGGSYNSPLHF. The CDR3 DNA sequence: TGTGCCAGCAGCCGAGGGTTGGAAGGAGGATCCTATAATTCACCCCTCCACTTT.

This clonotype came up many times. The rearrangement joins TRBV5-1 to TRBJ1-1; D is ambiguous. Between the trimmed V and J ends, which lost 0 bases and 0 bases, there was a span of 6 bases. CDR3 length: 14 amino acids. Germline CDR1 SGHRS, CDR2 YFSETQ. The CDR3 loop reads CASSLDSLNTEAFF. CDR3 in DNA: TGCGCCAGCAGCTTGGACAGCTTGAACACTGAAGCTTTCTTT.